Presented here are 30 T cell receptor beta chains from one specimen sequenced in a study of blood T cell repertoires in COVID-19. Sequenced by immunoSEQ multiplex PCR; TCRdb stores in-frame clones only, minus some. The table includes 300,000 to 400,000 clones, roughly 90% detected once. Input material: PBMCs or T cells enriched from blood (not recorded which). Source of these receptors: a woman aged 30 to 39 with acute COVID-19.

This clone was recorded only once. The V call is TRBV10-2, the J call TRBJ1-2, with a possible D match to TRBD1 (6 bases). The V gene lost 0 bases and the J gene lost 8 bases, with 13 bases spanning the gap. The germline V gene has CDR1 WSHSY and CDR2 SAAADI. This CDR3 spans 14 amino acids. The CDR3 reads CASSESGAGWGYTF. The CDR3 bases are TGCGCCAGCAGTGAGTCGGGGGCAGGTTGGGGCTACACCTTC.

In DNA, the CDR3 is TGTGCCACCAGTGATGACTCATACAGGGGAGGCTCCTACAATGAGCAGTTCTTC. Translated: CATSDDSYRGGSYNEQFF. The chain joins TRBV24-1 to TRBJ2-1; maybe TRBD1 (7 bases). V was clipped by 3 bases and J by 0 bases, with 17 bases between them. Germline V gives CDR1 KGHDR, CDR2 SFDVKD. The CDR3 totals 18 residues.

V is TRBV11-2 and J is TRBJ1-4; D may be TRBD1 (5 bases). This CDR3 has 16 residues. CDR1 and CDR2 (germline): SGHAT, FQNNGV. V shed 5 bases and J shed 2 bases, with 15 bases lying between them. The CDR3 nucleotides read TGTGCCAGCAGCCCCCCGGATCGGGGGACTAATGAAAAACTGTTTTTT. It codes for CASSPPDRGTNEKLFF.

V is TRBV14 and J is TRBJ2-3; 14 bases agree with TRBD2. CDR3 length: 17 residues. Germline-derived CDR1 and CDR2 are SGHDN and FVKESK. The V and J ends lost 6 bases and 2 bases, in that order; junction bases with no gene match: 7. CDR3 bases: TGTGCCAGCAGTCCCTGGACTAGCGGGGGGACCACAGATACGCAGTATTTT. The encoded protein is CASSPWTSGGTTDTQYF.

This CDR3 is CASGLYGGAEAFF. CDR3 nucleotides: TGCGCCAGCGGACTTTACGGGGGGGCTGAAGCTTTCTTT. The rearrangement uses TRBV5-1 and TRBJ1-1, with a possible D match to TRBD1 (5 bases). Germline lookup yields CDR1 SGHRS and CDR2 YFSETQ. The length of the CDR3 is 13 residues. Trimming took off 7 bases at V and 6 bases at J, with 16 bases between the two ends.

The chain couples TRBV5-6 to TRBJ1-1; D gene unclear. CDR3 length: 14 amino acids. The ends were cut back, 2 bases at V and 2 bases at J, with 10 bases in the middle. Germline V gene data show CDR1 as SGHDT and CDR2 as YYEEEE. The CDR3 DNA sequence: TGTGCCAGCAGCTTCCGAACACCTAACACTGAAGCTTTCTTT. It is translated as CASSFRTPNTEAFF. The whole variable domain, remainder taken from reference TRBV5-6 and TRBJ1-1, is DAGVTQSPTHLIKTRGQQVTLRCSPKSGHDTVSWYQQALGQGPQFIFQYYEEEERQRGNFPDRFSGHQFPNYSSELNVNALLLGDSALYLCASSFRTPNTEAFFGQGTRLTVV.

V is TRBV3-1 (or the pseudogene TRBV3-2) and J is TRBJ1-6; 7 bases are a match to TRBD1. Per the germline V gene, CDR1 is LGHDT and CDR2 is YNNKEL (reference sequence). J lost 8 bases, V lost 0 bases, and 4 bases had no gene match. The CDR3 runs 15 residues. The chain's CDR3 is CASSQDLGTDSPLHF. CDR3 sequence (DNA): TGTGCCAGCAGCCAAGATCTTGGGACAGATTCACCCCTCCACTTT.

CDR3 in DNA: TGTGCCAGTAGTCCGAGCGAACTCCTAGCGGGCTCAGATACGCAGTATTTT. Its protein product is CASSPSELLAGSDTQYF. The chain is built from TRBV19 and TRBJ2-3, with 8 nucleotides matching TRBD2. This CDR3 comprises 17 residues. CDR1 is LNHDA and CDR2 is SQIVND in the germline V gene (reference sequence). V was pared by 5 bases and J by 4 bases, with 14 bases of the junction left unmatched.

The chain recombines TRBV4-3 with TRBJ1-2; D is possibly TRBD1 (6 bases). CDR1 and CDR2 (germline): LGHNA, YSLEER. Trimming removed 1 base at V and 6 bases at J, with 9 bases between. The CDR3 has 13 residues. This chain's CDR3 is CASSQVAGDGYTF. In DNA form, the CDR3 reads TGCGCCAGCAGCCAAGTTGCAGGGGATGGCTACACCTTC.

With regard to this clone: The same CDR3 also results from other DNA sequences found in this sample. The rearrangement joins TRBV19 to TRBJ2-3; 11 positions match TRBD2. This CDR3 region has 14 residues. The V gene's germline CDR1 is LNHDA and CDR2 SQIVND (reference sequence). V shed 6 bases and J 6 bases; nucleotides not matched to a gene: 5. This CDR3 reads CASSIGTSGDTQYF. The CDR3, as DNA: TGTGCCAGTAGCATCGGGACTAGCGGCGATACGCAGTATTTT.

The V gene is TRBV19, the J gene TRBJ1-3, with D possibly TRBD1 on 5 matching bases. The V and J ends lost 5 bases and 0 bases respectively, with 11 bases between them. Per germline, CDR1 LNHDA and CDR2 SQIVND (reference sequence). The CDR3 has 15 residues. CDR3 sequence: CASSSTGYSGNTIYF. The DNA of the CDR3 is TGTGCCAGTAGTTCCACAGGTTACTCTGGAAACACCATATATTTT.

The rearrangement links TRBV2 to TRBJ1-5; perhaps TRBD1 as D (6 bases). CDR3 size: 16 residues. V lost 3 bases to trimming and J lost 1 base, with 13 bases between them. Germline CDR1 SNHLY, CDR2 FYNNEI. The CDR3 region has the DNA TGTGCCAGCAGTGATCGGGGAGGGGGGAGCAATCAGCCCCAGCATTTT. The encoded protein is CASSDRGGGSNQPQHF.

The J gene is TRBJ1-5, the V gene TRBV19, with 7 bases aligning to TRBD1. V lost 5 bases and J lost 3; bases outside the gene matches: 10. The CDR3 spans 16 residues. Looked up from germline, CDR1 is LNHDA and CDR2 is SQIVND (reference sequence). CDR3: CASSPRQGLPNQPQHF. As DNA, the CDR3 is TGTGCCAGTAGTCCCAGACAGGGCCTTCCCAATCAGCCCCAGCATTTT.

This clone was seen only once. This chain links TRBV24-1 with TRBJ1-6; 7 bases fit TRBD1. CDR1 and CDR2 from the germline V gene are KGHDR and SFDVKD. There are 13 residues in the CDR3. V shed 4 bases and J 16 bases; nucleotides not matched to a gene: 9. The CDR3 DNA is TGTGCCACCAGTGACACCGGGACAGTCGGGCTCCACTTT. Amino acid sequence: CATSDTGTVGLHF.

A few counts support this clone. V usage is TRBV5-4 and J usage is TRBJ2-3; D gene unclear. This CDR3 is 13 amino acids long. Germline CDR1 is SGHNT and CDR2 is YYREEE (reference sequence). Trimming took off 4 bases at V and 6 bases at J, with 12 bases between the two ends. The CDR3 is CASSPRSKDTQYF. CDR3 in DNA: TGTGCCAGCAGCCCACGGAGTAAGGATACGCAGTATTTT.

The V call is TRBV19, the J call TRBJ1-5; TRBD1 might be the D (5 bases). This CDR3 spans 15 amino acids. Germline-derived CDR1 and CDR2 are LNHDA and SQIVND (reference sequence). V was trimmed by 1 base and J by 0 bases, leaving 7 bases between them. CDR3 protein: CASSIVGASNQPQHF. The CDR3 DNA reads TGTGCCAGTAGTATAGTAGGGGCTAGCAATCAGCCCCAGCATTTT.

V usage is TRBV5-8 and J usage is TRBJ2-1; TRBD2 aligns across 10 bases. The junction had 2 bases not matched to a gene; V was cut back by 3 bases and J by 2 bases. This CDR3 contains 15 residues. Germline V lookup: CDR1 SGHTS, CDR2 YDEGEE. CDR3 sequence (DNA): TGTGCCAGCAGCTCGGGACTAGCGCCCTACAATGAGCAGTTCTTC. Protein product: CASSSGLAPYNEQFF.

V and J are TRBV5-1 and TRBJ2-5; 13 positions agree with TRBD2. V shed 3 bases and J 5 bases; nucleotides not matched to a gene: 4. The CDR3 extends over 15 amino acids. CDR1 and CDR2 (germline): SGHRS, YFSETQ. As DNA, the CDR3 is TGCGCCAGCAGCTCGGGGACTAGCGGGGTGGAGACCCAGTACTTC. It translates to CASSSGTSGVETQYF.

J is TRBJ1-4 and V is TRBV6-4, with a tentative D call TRBD1 (5 bases). CDR3 size: 12 residues. Deletions cut 2 bases from V and 7 bases from J, with 5 bases between. The germline CDR1 and CDR2 sequences are MRHNA and SNTAGT. The CDR3 region has the DNA TGTGCCAGCAGTGACAGGGGTGAAAAACTGTTTTTT. This encodes CASSDRGEKLFF.

The genes are TRBV6-2 or TRBV6-3 and TRBJ2-1, with 10 bases that match TRBD2. The V gene end was trimmed by 3 bases and the J gene end by 8 bases; junction bases not matched to a gene: 10. Germline values: CDR1 MNHEY, CDR2 SVGEGT. The CDR3 is 16 amino acids. The CDR3 region is CASSYSYLAGDHEQFF. The CDR3 DNA reads as TGTGCCAGCAGTTATTCATATCTAGCGGGGGATCATGAGCAGTTCTTC.

A word on this clone: In the same sample, other DNA sequences code for this CDR3. The chain carries TRBV5-1 and TRBJ1-3; D is undetermined. CDR1 is SGHRS, CDR2 YFSETQ, per germline. This CDR3 region has 13 residues. V was cut by 0 bases and J by 3 bases, with 4 bases left in between. DNA for the CDR3: TGCGCCAGCAGCTTGGACGGTGGAAACACCATATATTTT. It is translated as CASSLDGGNTIYF. Filled out from reference TRBV5-1 and TRBJ1-3, the complete variable domain reads KAGVTQTPRYLIKTRGQQVTLSCSPISGHRSVSWYQQTPGQGLQFLFEYFSETQRNKGNFPGRFSGRQFSNSRSEMNVSTLELGDSALYLCASSLDGGNTIYFGEGSWLTVV.

This clone was seen once. The rearrangement links TRBV9 to TRBJ1-5, with D hard to call. This CDR3 comprises 15 residues. Germline V gives CDR1 SGDLS, CDR2 YYNGEE. V was pared by 2 bases and J by 5 bases, with 14 bases between. The CDR3 protein is CASSVGLTTDQPQHF. DNA of the CDR3: TGTGCCAGCAGCGTTGGGCTAACCACTGATCAGCCCCAGCATTTT.

The genes are TRBV19 and TRBJ2-1, with 11 bases lining up with TRBD2. Germline V gene sequence: CDR1 LNHDA, CDR2 SQIVND (reference sequence). This CDR3 comprises 13 residues. Losses at the gene ends were 7 bases for V and 10 bases for J; bases not matched to a gene: 6. CDR3 region: CASMTSGDLEQFF. CDR3 DNA sequence: TGTGCCAGTATGACTAGCGGGGATCTGGAGCAGTTCTTC.

The count of this clone is one. The V gene is TRBV5-1, the J gene TRBJ2-5; 9 positions match TRBD1. Germline V gives CDR1 SGHRS, CDR2 YFSETQ. Trimming at V came to 1 base and at J to 3 bases, leaving 1 base not matched to a gene. This CDR3 region has 14 residues. CDR3 bases: TGCGCCAGCAGCTTGACAGGGGGCAAAGAGACCCAGTACTTC. Encoded protein: CASSLTGGKETQYF.

The chain couples TRBV7-2 to TRBJ1-1, with 8 bases matching TRBD1. The trim removed 1 base at V and 3 bases at J, leaving 4 bases unmatched. The CDR3 has 15 residues. Germline values: CDR1 SGHTA, CDR2 FQGNSA. CDR3 protein: CASSLVLQGDTEAFF. The CDR3 DNA reads as TGTGCCAGCAGCTTAGTATTACAGGGGGACACTGAAGCTTTCTTT.

The chain couples TRBV7-9 to TRBJ2-7, with D possibly being TRBD2 (5 bases). V was trimmed by 1 base and J by 11 bases, leaving 12 bases between them. The CDR3 runs 12 residues. From germline, CDR1 is SEHNR and CDR2 FQNEAQ (reference sequence). The CDR3 coding sequence is TGTGCCAGCAGCTTAGACCGGGGTTGGGAGTACTTC. Its protein product is CASSLDRGWEYF.

As regards this clone: Other DNA sequences in the same sample also yield this CDR3. The chain combines TRBV4-3 with TRBJ1-2; no firm D call. The CDR3 has 13 residues. With 0 bases removed from V and 7 bases from J, the gap between germline ends came to 9 bases. The germline V gene has CDR1 LGHNA and CDR2 YSLEER. CDR3 protein: CASSQDLEGGYTF. CDR3 DNA: TGCGCCAGCAGCCAAGATCTGGAGGGTGGCTACACCTTC.

V usage is TRBV7-9 and J usage is TRBJ1-2; 7 positions match TRBD1. V was pared by 1 base and J by 1 base, with 3 bases of the junction left unmatched. CDR3 length: 15 residues. The germline gives CDR1 SEHNR, CDR2 FQNEAQ (reference sequence). As DNA, the CDR3 is TGTGCCAGCAGCTTAGGGACAGGATATAACTATGGCTACACCTTC. It is translated as CASSLGTGYNYGYTF.

The chain employs TRBV4-1 and TRBJ2-7, with D tentatively TRBD1 (6 bases). This CDR3 has 17 amino acids. Germline CDR1 MGHRA, CDR2 YSYEKL. V lost 1 base to trimming and J lost 3 bases, with 19 bases between them. CDR3 in amino acids: CASSQGGSLQGYYEQYF. As DNA, the CDR3 is TGCGCCAGCAGCCAAGGGGGATCTTTACAGGGTTACTACGAGCAGTACTTC.

CDR3 in amino acids: CASSWRQMRNTEAFF. The CDR3 DNA reads TGTGCCAGCAGTTGGCGGCAGATGAGGAACACTGAAGCTTTCTTT. The J gene is TRBJ1-1, the V gene TRBV6-5, with D hard to call. Germline CDR1 is MNHEY and CDR2 is SVGAGI. V lost 4 bases to trimming and J lost 1 base, with 13 bases between them. There are 15 residues in the CDR3.